Listed below are T cell receptor beta chains from one sample, sequenced in a study of control samples from healthy donors and cancer patients. Only in-frame clones appear in the TCRdb table, and some are missing; sequencing was by immunoSEQ multiplex PCR. Among about 120,000 clones, 93% were seen once, and the ten largest hold less than 3.5%. Specimen: blood. The receptor set was obtained from a man aged 30 to 39 in good health. Each CDR3 is given with its conserved first and last residue. A D gene is named only where the DNA matches it firmly. The size of a clone is reported for some rows only, either as once, few or many, or as a class for expanded clones.

TGTGCCAGCAGTGAAAAGCTTCCCACCTTC | CASSEKLPTF | TRBV6-4 | NA | TRBJ1-2 | NA
TGTGCCAGTAGTAGGTCAGCCGATGGAAACACCATATATTTT | CASSRSADGNTIYF | TRBV19 | NA | TRBJ1-3 | NA
TGTGCCAGCAGCTGGGGCCAGGGGGTACAGCCCCAGCATTTT | CASSWGQGVQPQHF | TRBV5-6 | NA | TRBJ1-5 | TRBD1
TGTGCCACCGAGGGACGGACTTTTGTTGAAGCTTTCTTT | CATEGRTFVEAFF | TRBV19 | NA | TRBJ1-1 | NA
TGTGCCAGCGCCCGGGGCAGTCCACGAGGGACTGAAGCTTTCTTT | CASARGSPRGTEAFF | TRBV5-4 | NA | TRBJ1-1 | NA
TGCGCCAGCAGCTTGGTGGGACTAGCGGGGGGCAGACCATCAAAGACCCAGTACTTC | CASSLVGLAGGRPSKTQYF | TRBV5-1 | NA | TRBJ2-5 | TRBD2
TGTGCCAGCAGCTTAGGCGCGGCGGGCGGGGAGACCCAGTACTTC | CASSLGAAGGETQYF | TRBV11-2 | NA | TRBJ2-5 | NA
TGTGCCAGCAGCTTAGAGGGTCTCGGTACCGGGGAGCTGTTTTTT | CASSLEGLGTGELFF | TRBV7-3 | NA | TRBJ2-2 | NA
TGTGCCAGCAGTTTTAGGGTAGAACAGGGAACGAATTTGGGACCACTCTTCTACGAGCAGTACTTC | CASSFRVEQGTNLGPLFYEQYF | TRBV28 | NA | TRBJ2-7 | NA
TGTGCCAGCAGCCTAAACCCGGGAGGCACTGAAGCTTTCTTT | CASSLNPGGTEAFF | TRBV7-3 | NA | TRBJ1-1 | NA
TGTGCCTGGAGTGTTGGAGTTTCCGTGAACACTGAAGCTTTCTTT | CAWSVGVSVNTEAFF | TRBV30 | NA | TRBJ1-1 | NA
TGCGCCAGCAGCTTTGGACTAGCGGGGGGAAATGAGCAGTTCTTC | CASSFGLAGGNEQFF | TRBV5-1 | NA | TRBJ2-1 | TRBD2
TGTGCCTGGAGTGAGAGGGGGAGTCATCAGCCCCAGCATTTT | CAWSERGSHQPQHF | TRBV30 | few | TRBJ1-5 | NA
TGTGCCAGCACCGATCAATTATCCACCTACGAGCAGTACTTC | CASTDQLSTYEQYF | TRBV2 | NA | TRBJ2-7 | NA
TGTGCCAGTAGTATCTCTGGGTCCACGAACACTGAAGCTTTCTTT | CASSISGSTNTEAFF | TRBV19 | NA | TRBJ1-1 | NA
TGCGCCAGCAGCTTAGGAGGGTGGGTCACAGATACGCAGTATTTT | CASSLGGWVTDTQYF | TRBV5-1 | NA | TRBJ2-3 | NA
TGTGCCAGCTCACCTTCACCAGGGGCCTACAATGAGCAGTTCTTC | CASSPSPGAYNEQFF | TRBV18 | NA | TRBJ2-1 | NA
TGTGCCAGCAGCGGGCTAGCGTCGACAGATACGCAGTATTTT | CASSGLASTDTQYF | TRBV7-3 | NA | TRBJ2-3 | NA
TGCAGTGCTAGTTCCTCAACAGGGGCAGAGACCCAGTACTTC | CSASSSTGAETQYF | TRBV20-1 | NA | TRBJ2-5 | TRBD1
TGTGCCAGCAGTTTATCAGGCCACTATGGCTACACCTTC | CASSLSGHYGYTF | TRBV27 | once | TRBJ1-2 | NA
TGTGCCAGCGCCCTGGGGACAGCCTACAATGAGCAGTTCTTC | CASALGTAYNEQFF | TRBV2 | NA | TRBJ2-1 | TRBD1
TGTGCCAGCTCACCACCGGGAGGGACTAGCCTCCAAGAGACCCAGTACTTC | CASSPPGGTSLQETQYF | TRBV18 | NA | TRBJ2-5 | TRBD2
TGCGCCAGCAGCTCACCGGGACAGGGAGTCGGCGAGCAGTACTTC | CASSSPGQGVGEQYF | TRBV5-1 | NA | TRBJ2-7 | TRBD1
TGTGCCAGCAGCGTAGGGGGGGGGCCGCAAGAGACCCAGTACTTC | CASSVGGGPQETQYF | TRBV9 | NA | TRBJ2-5 | NA
TGTGCCAGCAGTGGGAGGCAGGGTTACAATGAGCAGTTCTTC | CASSGRQGYNEQFF | TRBV2 | NA | TRBJ2-1 | NA
TGTGCCAGCAGTGAAGCGGATGATCAGCCCCAGCATTTT | CASSEADDQPQHF | TRBV6-1 | NA | TRBJ1-5 | NA
TGTGCCAGCACCCTTGGGGGAGGGAGGGAGACCCAGTACTTC | CASTLGGGRETQYF | TRBV28 | NA | TRBJ2-5 | TRBD2
TGTGCCAGCAGGTTTTCATATAATTCACCCCTCCACTTT | CASRFSYNSPLHF | TRBV2 | NA | TRBJ1-6 | NA
TGTGCCTGGGGACTTAGCGGGGGATCCAATGAGCAGTTCTTC | CAWGLSGGSNEQFF | TRBV30 | once | TRBJ2-1 | TRBD2
TGTGCCAGTAGTATAACCTTACAGGGTCGCAACACCTTC | CASSITLQGRNTF | TRBV19 | NA | TRBJ1-2 | NA
TGTGCCAGCAGCCAAGAGTCAGGGGCTAACTATGGCTACACCTTC | CASSQESGANYGYTF | TRBV14 | NA | TRBJ1-2 | NA
TGTGCCAGCAGCTCCGGAACTAGCGGGGGGGCCTTAGAGACCCAGTACTTC | CASSSGTSGGALETQYF | TRBV7-9 | NA | TRBJ2-5 | TRBD2
TGTGCCAGCCGAGTAGTGGGGGCCGGGGAGCTGTTTTTT | CASRVVGAGELFF | TRBV5-5 | NA | TRBJ2-2 | NA
TGTGCCAGTAGTATGGGGGGCCGGGGGGCTTTCTTT | CASSMGGRGAFF | TRBV19 | NA | TRBJ1-1 | NA
TGTGCCAGCAGTGTCGACAGGGGAAATGAAAAACTGTTTTTT | CASSVDRGNEKLFF | TRBV2 | NA | TRBJ1-4 | TRBD1
TGTGCCAGCAGCCAAGAAGAGTTCGGGACAGAGACCTACGAGCAGTACTTC | CASSQEEFGTETYEQYF | TRBV4-2 | many | TRBJ2-7 | TRBD1
TGCGCCAGCAGCTTGTTCCCCCTAGGGGACTTATACAATGAGCAGTTCTTC | CASSLFPLGDLYNEQFF | TRBV5-1 | NA | TRBJ2-1 | NA
TGTGCCAGCAGCGCGCGCTCCATCAGCGCGAACACTGAAGCTTTCTTT | CASSARSISANTEAFF | TRBV27 | NA | TRBJ1-1 | NA
TGCGCCACCAAAGGGACTAGCGGGGGTAACACCGGGGAGCTGTTTTTT | CATKGTSGGNTGELFF | TRBV4-1 | once | TRBJ2-2 | TRBD2
TGTGCCAGCAGTTACTCGGGGTGGAAGGGAAATTATGGCTACACCTTC | CASSYSGWKGNYGYTF | TRBV6-7 | NA | TRBJ1-2 | NA
TGCGCCAGCAGCTTGGGACAGCGCTCCTACGAGCAGTACTTC | CASSLGQRSYEQYF | TRBV5-1 | NA | TRBJ2-7 | NA
TGTGCCTGGAGTGCAGTTTCTGGAAACACCATATATTTT | CAWSAVSGNTIYF | TRBV30 | NA | TRBJ1-3 | NA
TGCGCCAGCAGCTTGGCCTCGGGCAGGGCCGGTTATGGGGGCAATCAGCCCCAGCATTTT | CASSLASGRAGYGGNQPQHF | TRBV5-1 | NA | TRBJ1-5 | NA
TGTGCCAGCAGCGTAGTGGCTAGCGTTGGTTTTAAGGAGCAGTTCTTC | CASSVVASVGFKEQFF | TRBV9 | NA | TRBJ2-1 | NA
TGTGCCAGCAGTTACCTACCCGGGACCTCTAGGACTGAAGCTTTCTTT | CASSYLPGTSRTEAFF | TRBV6-5 | NA | TRBJ1-1 | NA
TGTGCCAGTATCAGGGGACAGGGAACTAAAAACTCTGGAAACACCATATATTTT | CASIRGQGTKNSGNTIYF | TRBV19 | NA | TRBJ1-3 | TRBD1
TGCGCCAGCAGTGAGTATGGGGGAGGGTACGAGCAGTACTTC | CASSEYGGGYEQYF | TRBV10-2 | once | TRBJ2-7 | TRBD2
TGTGCCTGGAGTGTCCGCGCCAGGGAGTTAGACGAGCAGTACTTC | CAWSVRARELDEQYF | TRBV30 | NA | TRBJ2-7 | NA
TGTGCCAGCAGCTTAGGCCTCGGTTCACGGCAGGGAACCGAGCAGTACTTC | CASSLGLGSRQGTEQYF | TRBV13 | NA | TRBJ2-7 | NA
TGTGCCAGCTCACCAGTCGGCTCCTATAATTCACCCCTCCACTTT | CASSPVGSYNSPLHF | TRBV18 | NA | TRBJ1-6 | NA
TGTGCCAGCAGTTTACCGGACCGCACAGATACGCAGTATTTT | CASSLPDRTDTQYF | TRBV27 | NA | TRBJ2-3 | NA
TGTGCCAGTAGTATAGGGGGTAGCGGGGGGTCTAGCACAGATACGCAGTATTTT | CASSIGGSGGSSTDTQYF | TRBV19 | NA | TRBJ2-3 | TRBD2
TGTGCCAGCAGCCACAGGACATCGAACACTGAAGCTTTCTTT | CASSHRTSNTEAFF | TRBV3-1/TRBV3-2 | NA | TRBJ1-1 | NA
TGTGCCAGCTCACCGGCGTCCTCACGGGGGGCGGGAGATACGCAGTATTTT | CASSPASSRGAGDTQYF | TRBV18 | NA | TRBJ2-3 | NA
TGCGCCAGCAGCTTATCGGGACAGGGGGCGATAACCCGACTTGGGACCTTC | CASSLSGQGAITRLGTF | TRBV5-1 | NA | TRBJ1-2 | TRBD1
TGTGCCAGCAGCCCGGGGGTTGCGGGGGCAACCTACGAGCAGTACTTC | CASSPGVAGATYEQYF | TRBV2 | once | TRBJ2-7 | NA
TGTGCCAGTAGTACCCACGGGGGGTTTCCTGGAAACACCATATATTTT | CASSTHGGFPGNTIYF | TRBV19 | NA | TRBJ1-3 | NA
TGCGCCAGCAGCGAATTAGGGACCGTGAACACTGAAGCTTTCTTT | CASSELGTVNTEAFF | TRBV5-1 | NA | TRBJ1-1 | NA
TGTGCCAGCAGCTTCGGACAGGGAACAGATACGCAGTATTTT | CASSFGQGTDTQYF | TRBV11-2 | NA | TRBJ2-3 | TRBD1
TGTGCCAGCAGTCCTGGGACTAGCTCTGCCCCGCGTGAGCAGTTCTTC | CASSPGTSSAPREQFF | TRBV27 | NA | TRBJ2-1 | TRBD2